This T cell receptor (beta chain) was identified in a study of T cell changes during pregnancy in multiple sclerosis. CDR1 and CDR2 from the germline V gene are MRHNA and SNTAGT. CDR3 length equals 17 residues. With 0 bases removed from V and 4 bases from J, the gap between germline ends came to 16 bases. The table lists this clone with a count of one. Clones were sequenced by immunoSEQ multiplex PCR, and TCRdb holds only the in-frame ones, with some missing. The sample comprises some 80,000 clones, 89% of which are singletons, and approximately 1% rests with the top ten. The sequence was collected from a female donor in good health, enrolled as a control in a pregnancy study. Sequences were derived from peripheral blood, sampled in the first trimester of pregnancy. V gene TRBV6-4 combines with J gene TRBJ1-3, with unresolved D. CDR3 loop: CASSDSYSGRSGNTIYF. Written as DNA, the CDR3 is TGTGCCAGCAGTGACTCGTATTCGGGGAGGTCCGGAAACACCATATATTTT.